The 19 T cell receptor beta chains below come from one sample, sequenced in a study of blood T cell repertoires in COVID-19. Method: immunoSEQ multiplex PCR; TCRdb's copy keeps in-frame clones and lacks some. The sample comprises roughly 180,000 clones, 81% of which are singletons, and 5.6% rests with the top ten. Sequencing input: PBMCs or T cells enriched from blood (not recorded which). These receptors were obtained from a woman in her 40s with acute COVID-19.

The chain couples TRBV19 to TRBJ2-1; maybe TRBD1 (5 bases). The CDR3 consists of 14 residues. CDR1 and CDR2 (germline): LNHDA, SQIVND (reference sequence). Trimming shortened V by 7 bases and J by 10 bases, and 20 bases separated the two germline ends. The CDR3: CASNPEVTAGEQFF. As DNA, the CDR3 is TGTGCCAGTAATCCGGAAGTGACAGCCGGGGAGCAGTTCTTC.

The chain is built from TRBV28 and TRBJ1-2; TRBD1 matches 10 bases. Germline-derived CDR1 and CDR2 are MDHEN and SYDVKM. The junction had 6 bases not matched to a gene; V was cut back by 1 base and J by 7 bases. CDR3 length: 15 amino acids. Here the CDR3 reads CASSLFRQGARGYTF. The CDR3 DNA sequence: TGTGCCAGCAGTTTATTCCGACAGGGGGCTCGTGGCTACACCTTC.

The chain has TRBV7-6 and TRBJ2-2, with 7 bases that match TRBD2. Germline trimming cut 3 bases from V and 8 bases from J; bases unmatched to any gene: 12. CDR3 size: 16 residues. Germline CDR1 reads SGHVS; CDR2 reads FNYEAQ. This chain's CDR3 is CASSLASSGTKGELFF. In DNA form, the CDR3 reads TGTGCCAGCAGCTTGGCTTCCTCCGGGACTAAGGGGGAGCTGTTTTTT.

The chain uses TRBV27 and TRBJ1-2; tentatively, D is TRBD1 (5 bases). Deletions cut 6 bases from V and 7 bases from J, with 18 bases between. Germline assignment: CDR1 MNHEY and CDR2 SMNVEV (reference sequence). The CDR3 contains 14 residues. CDR3 region: CASRSSAAGPGYTF. The CDR3 DNA reads TGTGCCAGCAGATCCTCGGCGGCAGGGCCTGGCTACACCTTC.

The V and J genes are TRBV2 and TRBJ1-5; 8 bases are a match to TRBD1. Germline V lookup: CDR1 SNHLY, CDR2 FYNNEI. V trimming: 7 bases; J trimming: 1 base; junction bases outside the gene matches: 6. The CDR3 sequence is 15 residues long. CDR3 in DNA: TGTGCCAGCACAGGGGGCAGGTTGAGCAATCAGCCCCAGCATTTT. This sequence encodes CASTGGRLSNQPQHF.

This chain uses TRBV19 with TRBJ2-7, with D possibly TRBD1 on 6 matching bases. The V gene lost 5 bases and the J gene lost 1 base, with 12 bases spanning the gap. CDR1 and CDR2 (germline): LNHDA, SQIVND (reference sequence). This CDR3 contains 14 residues. In nucleotides, the CDR3 is TGTGCCAGTAGTTCCACGGGACAATCCTACGAGCAGTACTTC. Translated, it gives CASSSTGQSYEQYF. The complete variable domain, with remaining parts taken from reference TRBV19 and TRBJ2-7, reads DGGITQSPKYLFRKEGQNVTLSCEQNLNHDAMYWYRQDPGQGLRLIYYSQIVNDFQKGDIAEGYSVSREKKESFPLTVTSAQKNPTAFYLCASSSTGQSYEQYFGPGTRLTVT.

This chain uses TRBV25-1 with TRBJ2-1; 11 bases agree with TRBD2. The length of the CDR3 is 17 residues. The V and J ends lost 6 bases and 8 bases, in that order; junction bases with no gene match: 15. Germline V gives CDR1 MGHDK, CDR2 SYGVNS. This CDR3 is CASRAQGLADVGHEQFF. For the CDR3, the DNA is TGTGCCAGCAGGGCGCAGGGACTAGCGGACGTTGGCCATGAGCAGTTCTTC.

This clone was seen a handful of times. The V call is TRBV7-9, the J call TRBJ1-4; the D is unclear. V lost 0 bases and J lost 0, with 8 bases in between. Per germline, CDR1 SEHNR and CDR2 FQNEAQ (reference sequence). The length of the CDR3 is 16 residues. CDR3 in amino acids: CASSLALAATNEKLFF. The CDR3 DNA reads TGTGCCAGCAGCTTAGCGCTGGCCGCAACTAATGAAAAACTGTTTTTT. Filled out from reference TRBV7-9 and TRBJ1-4, the complete variable domain reads DTGVSQNPRHKITKRGQNVTFRCDPISEHNRLYWYRQTLGQGPEFLTYFQNEAQLEKSRLLSDRFSAERPKGSFSTLEIQRTEQGDSAMYLCASSLALAATNEKLFFGSGTQLSVL.

The rearrangement links TRBV30 to TRBJ1-5; D ambiguous. This CDR3 is 13 amino acids long. V was cut by 2 bases and J by 6 bases, with 11 bases left in between. Germline-derived CDR1 and CDR2 are GTSNPN and SVGIG (reference sequence). The DNA of the CDR3 is TGTGCCTGGAGTTCGGAGACGACTCAGCCCCAGCATTTT. Its translation: CAWSSETTQPQHF.

As for this clone: A read error may produce the germline difference seen at one junction end. V and J are TRBV12-3 or TRBV12-4 and TRBJ1-5; 8 nucleotides align to TRBD1. The CDR3 runs 12 residues. CDR3 amino acids: CASSLVDRDDNF. The DNA for the CDR3 is TGTGCCAGCAGTTTGGTGGACAGGGACGATAATTTT.

This clone was counted between two and nine times. J is TRBJ2-1 and V is TRBV9; D ambiguous. Germline V gene data show CDR1 as SGDLS and CDR2 as YYNGEE. The CDR3 consists of 14 residues. Trimming shortened V by 2 bases and J by 5 bases, and 11 bases separated the two germline ends. This CDR3 is CASSVSGSNNEQFF. The CDR3 DNA follows: TGTGCCAGCAGCGTCTCCGGGTCCAACAATGAGCAGTTCTTC.

The rearrangement links TRBV10-1 to TRBJ2-2; tentatively, D is TRBD1 (6 bases). In germline, CDR1 is WNHNN, CDR2 SYGVQD (reference sequence). The CDR3 totals 15 residues. The V and J ends lost 4 bases and 6 bases respectively, with 15 bases between them. This CDR3 reads CASSVDSMGSGELFF. CDR3 sequence (DNA): TGCGCCAGCAGTGTGGACAGTATGGGGTCCGGGGAGCTGTTTTTT.

The J gene is TRBJ1-1, the V gene TRBV6-5, with D unresolved. The CDR3 is made up of 16 amino acids. Per the germline V gene, CDR1 is MNHEY and CDR2 is SVGAGI. Trimming removed 4 bases at V and 4 bases at J, with 19 bases between. The CDR3, as DNA: TGTGCCAGCAGTTTCGGACTGGGGAGGGAGAGCACTGAAGCTTTCTTT. Protein product: CASSFGLGRESTEAFF.

The chain joins TRBV29-1 to TRBJ2-3; 8 bases are shared with TRBD2. This CDR3 has 13 residues. V was clipped by 5 bases and J by 2 bases; unmatched bases: 3. Germline CDR1 and CDR2: SQVTM and ANQGSEA. The DNA of the CDR3 is TGCAGCGTTACTAGCGGCCCCACAGATACGCAGTATTTT. It is translated as CSVTSGPTDTQYF.

J is TRBJ2-2 and V is TRBV9, with a possible D match to TRBD2 (5 bases). The CDR3 runs to 15 residues. Germline V gene data show CDR1 as SGDLS and CDR2 as YYNGEE. Trimming pared 0 bases from V and 6 bases from J, leaving 12 bases between. CDR3 loop: CASSVDPAGAGELFF. As DNA, the CDR3 is TGTGCCAGCAGCGTAGATCCAGCCGGGGCCGGGGAGCTGTTTTTT. Supplemented by reference TRBV9 and TRBJ2-2, the full variable domain reads DSGVTQTPKHLITATGQRVTLRCSPRSGDLSVYWYQQSLDQGLQFLIQYYNGEERAKGNILERFSAQQFPDLHSELNLSSLELGDSALYFCASSVDPAGAGELFFGEGSRLTVL.

This sequence joins TRBV10-3 and TRBJ1-2; 9 bases fit TRBD1. Trimming removed 3 bases from V and 7 bases from J; junction bases left unmatched: 6. The CDR3 has 14 residues. From germline, CDR1 is ENHRY and CDR2 SYGVKD. The CDR3 DNA reads as TGTGCCATCAGTGAATTTGAGACAGGGGGTGGCTACACCTTC. Protein sequence: CAISEFETGGGYTF.

The chain links TRBV7-8 to TRBJ2-5; TRBD2 matches at 8 bases. This CDR3 spans 15 amino acids. CDR1 and CDR2 from the germline V gene are SGHVS and FQNEAQ. Trimming cost V 1 base and J 1 base; bases outside gene matches: 2. CDR3 bases: TGTGCCAGCAGCTTAGGACTAGCGCTCCAAGAGACCCAGTACTTC. It encodes CASSLGLALQETQYF.

The chain combines TRBV29-1 with TRBJ1-2; 10 bases align to TRBD1. Germline loops: CDR1 SQVTM, CDR2 ANQGSEA. This CDR3 is built from 13 residues. Germline trimming cut 7 bases from V and 6 bases from J; bases unmatched to any gene: 8. This CDR3 is CSAGTGDLNGYTF. The CDR3 DNA reads as TGCAGCGCCGGGACAGGGGATTTGAATGGCTACACCTTC.

The chain carries TRBV10-3 and TRBJ2-1; TRBD2 agrees at 10 bases. Germline V gives CDR1 ENHRY, CDR2 SYGVKD. V trimming: 6 bases; J trimming: 0 bases; junction bases outside the gene matches: 5. This CDR3 is 16 amino acids long. The CDR3 DNA reads as TGTGCCATCAGAGGAGCGGGAGGGAGCTCCTACAATGAGCAGTTCTTC. This encodes CAIRGAGGSSYNEQFF.